This T cell receptor beta chain was captured in a study of radiation and T cells in renal cell carcinoma. The treatment denotes: treatment-naive control, cytoreductive nephrectomy. Whole-study results and caveats: Irradiated tumors held more dominant CDR3 motifs than control tumors.

This clone was picked up a small number of times. The antigen is unknown. Germline V gene sequence: CDR1 SGHRS, CDR2 YFSETQ. V was cut by 4 bases and J by 4 bases, with 17 bases left in between. The CDR3 runs 15 residues. Profiled with immunoSEQ multiplex PCR; TCRdb holds only in-frame clones, not every one. The sample lists about 24,000 clones, roughly 60% occurring once. The starting material was tumor tissue, obtained from a patient whose treatment was nephrectomy without radiotherapy. This TCR derives from a man aged 40-50 years with renal cell carcinoma. This rearrangement joins TRBV5-1 to TRBJ1-1, with D possibly matching TRBD1 (6 bases). In nucleotides, the CDR3 is TGCGCCAGCAGCGCTCGACAGGCTTCTCTCACTGAAGCTTTCTTT. Translated, it gives CASSARQASLTEAFF.